Detailed here is one TCR beta chain. The table came from immunoSEQ multiplex PCR; TCRdb's copy has only in-frame clones and leaves some out. This table has fewer than 25,000 clones, roughly 66% appearing once. This entry belongs to a study of OX40 agonist ivuxolimab in advanced cancers. Across the whole study: With ivuxolimab, an agonistic anti-OX40 (CD134) antibody, patients were treated. Intravenous ivuxolimab at 0.01 to 10 mg/kg was given to patients every 2 weeks. Mean age approximately 59 years, range roughly 20 to 85; approximately 80% male.

This CDR3 has 16 amino acids. Germline V gene sequence: CDR1 SGDLS, CDR2 YYNGEE. V lost 1 base, J lost 2 bases, and 15 bases lay in between. The receptor was derived from an adult with an advanced solid tumor such as melanoma, head and neck, liver or kidney cancer. This chain uses TRBV9 with TRBJ2-5, with TRBD2 as a possible D gene (6 bases). The sample here was CD4+ or CD8+ T cells sorted from blood, taken in a trial of the OX40 agonist ivuxolimab. CDR3 nucleotide sequence: TGTGCCAGCAGCGTACGGGACTCGGACGGACAAGAGACCCAGTACTTC. Encoded protein: CASSVRDSDGQETQYF.